The next 24 T cell receptor beta chains were all read from a single sample in a study of shared clonotypes between healthy human individuals. Data came from immunoSEQ multiplex PCR; TCRdb stores just in-frame clones and leaves some out. The sample yields around 510,000 clones, 95% to 96% seen once. Input material: naive CD4+ T cells sorted from blood. Stated subset: CD45RA+ positively selected. The receptors stem from a woman aged 30 to 39 in good health.

The chain couples TRBV19 to TRBJ1-6; no reliable D call. CDR3 length: 11 residues. Germline lookup yields CDR1 LNHDA and CDR2 SQIVND (reference sequence). CDR3 region: CSCPLNSPLHF. CDR3 sequence (DNA): TGTAGTTGTCCCCTTAATTCACCCCTCCACTTT.

This sequence joins TRBV7-9 and TRBJ1-1; D unresolved. V lost 2 bases and J lost 11, with 12 bases in between. Germline CDR1 is SEHNR and CDR2 is FQNEAQ (reference sequence). This CDR3 region has 12 residues. The CDR3 spells CASSLLESVAFF. DNA for the CDR3: TGTGCCAGCAGCTTACTCGAGTCGGTGGCTTTCTTT.

The rearrangement joins TRBV6-6 to TRBJ1-5; the D is unclear. V was cut by 7 bases and J by 0 bases, with 13 bases left in between. CDR1 and CDR2 (germline): MNHNY, SVGAGI (reference sequence). This CDR3 contains 15 residues. CDR3 protein: CASTDGGSSNQPQHF. The CDR3 region has the DNA TGTGCCAGCACCGACGGCGGGTCTAGCAATCAGCCCCAGCATTTT.

J is TRBJ2-5 and V is TRBV18; 8 bases agree with TRBD1. CDR1 and CDR2 from the germline V gene are KGHSH and LQKENI. Trimming cost V 2 bases and J 4 bases; bases outside gene matches: 9. This CDR3 is 16 amino acids long. CDR3 sequence (DNA): TGTGCCAGCTCACCAAAGCCGACAGGGGTGGGAGAGACCCAGTACTTC. This sequence encodes CASSPKPTGVGETQYF. The full variable domain, rest sourced from reference TRBV18 and TRBJ2-5, is NAGVMQNPRHLVRRRGQEARLRCSPMKGHSHVYWYRQLPEEGLKFMVYLQKENIIDESGMPKERFSAEFPKEGPSILRIQQVVRGDSAAYFCASSPKPTGVGETQYFGPGTRLLVL.

The V gene is TRBV7-6, the J gene TRBJ2-1; D gene unclear. Germline values: CDR1 SGHVS, CDR2 FNYEAQ. The V end was cut by 3 bases, the J end by 0 bases, with 9 bases between. The CDR3 contains 15 residues. CDR3 nucleotide sequence: TGTGCCAGCAGCTTCGGCCGGAGCTCCTACAATGAGCAGTTCTTC. Translation: CASSFGRSSYNEQFF. The complete variable domain, with remaining parts taken from reference TRBV7-6 and TRBJ2-1, reads GAGVSQSPRYKVTKRGQDVALRCDPISGHVSLYWYRQALGQGPEFLTYFNYEAQQDKSGLPNDRFSAERPEGSISTLTIQRTEQRDSAMYRCASSFGRSSYNEQFFGPGTRLTVL.

The chain uses TRBV7-2 and TRBJ2-1; 13 nucleotides align to TRBD2. Germline V CDR1 and CDR2: SGHTA, FQGNSA. The CDR3 contains 15 residues. The ends lost 9 bases at V and 8 bases at J; junction bases unmatched: 10. CDR3 coding DNA: TGTGCCAGTTTCTTGACTAGCGGGAGGTATGATGAGCAGTTCTTC. This encodes CASFLTSGRYDEQFF.

The chain employs TRBV14 and TRBJ2-7, with D possibly TRBD1 on 6 matching bases. The V end lost 4 bases, the J end lost 6 bases, and 10 bases lay between the germline ends. This CDR3 is built from 12 residues. The germline V gene has CDR1 SGHDN and CDR2 FVKESK. The DNA for the CDR3 is TGTGCCAGCAGCCGTACAGGGAGCGAGCAGTACTTC. Protein sequence: CASSRTGSEQYF.

The J gene is TRBJ2-2, the V gene TRBV19, with D maybe TRBD2 (6 bases). V lost 9 bases and J 6 bases, leaving 20 bases between the germline ends. From germline, CDR1 is LNHDA and CDR2 SQIVND (reference sequence). The CDR3 is made up of 15 amino acids. CDR3 loop: CARGGVRYVAGELFF. The CDR3 region has the DNA TGTGCCAGGGGAGGTGTTCGGTATGTCGCCGGGGAGCTGTTTTTT.

Comment on this clone: Other DNA sequences of this sample code for an identical CDR3. This chain uses TRBV5-1 with TRBJ2-3, with D perhaps TRBD2 (5 bases). Trimming removed 0 bases from V and 5 bases from J, with 13 bases in between. This CDR3 spans 15 amino acids. Germline V gives CDR1 SGHRS, CDR2 YFSETQ. The CDR3 region is CASSLAPAGEDTQYF. The DNA for the CDR3 is TGCGCCAGCAGCTTGGCCCCGGCCGGGGAAGATACGCAGTATTTT.

V gene TRBV21-1 combines with J gene TRBJ2-7; the table's D call TRBD2 went unverified against the DNA. TRBV21-1 is shown as a pseudogene. There are 16 residues in the CDR3. The CDR3 nucleotides are TGTGCCAGCAGAGTGCAACGGCGGGGGAAAGACTACGAGCAGTACTTC. Its protein product is CASRVQRRGKDYEQYF.

The chain joins TRBV5-1 to TRBJ2-2, with 7 bases matching TRBD1. There are 15 residues in the CDR3. CDR1 is SGHRS, CDR2 YFSETQ, per germline. V lost 3 bases to trimming and J lost 6 bases; unmatched junction nucleotides: 8. CDR3 protein: CASSSTGAHPGELFF. The CDR3 DNA reads as TGCGCCAGCAGCTCAACAGGGGCGCATCCCGGGGAGCTGTTTTTT.

The chain joins TRBV7-2 to TRBJ2-7; D gene ambiguous. The CDR3 loop spans 13 amino acids. Trimming removed 5 bases at V and 3 bases at J, with 11 bases between. CDR1 is SGHTA and CDR2 is FQGNSA in the germline V gene. DNA of the CDR3: TGTGCCAGCAGCGCCCGGAGTGACTACGAGCAGTACTTC. It codes for CASSARSDYEQYF.

V gene TRBV29-1 combines with J gene TRBJ2-7, with 7 bases matching TRBD2. The V gene's germline CDR1 is SQVTM and CDR2 ANQGSEA. After removal of 4 bases from V and 2 bases from J, the junction contained 2 bases not matched to a gene. The CDR3 spans 12 residues. The CDR3 loop reads CSVGLAAYEQYF. The DNA for the CDR3 is TGCAGCGTTGGACTAGCCGCCTACGAGCAGTACTTC.

This chain links TRBV10-3 with TRBJ1-6, with 7 bases aligning to TRBD1. This CDR3 contains 16 residues. V lost 4 bases, J lost 5 bases, and 8 bases stayed unmatched. CDR1 and CDR2 from the germline V gene are ENHRY and SYGVKD. CDR3 sequence (DNA): TGTGCCATCAGTGGAGACAGGGCAAGGGATAATTCACCCCTCCACTTT. This gives the protein CAISGDRARDNSPLHF.

The rearrangement uses TRBV18 and TRBJ2-7, with D unclear. The CDR3 covers 12 residues. Germline V gene sequence: CDR1 KGHSH, CDR2 LQKENI. V was cut by 2 bases and J by 5 bases, with 7 bases left in between. The CDR3 reads CASSPKAHEQYF. DNA of the CDR3: TGTGCCAGCTCACCAAAGGCCCACGAGCAGTACTTC.

The genes are TRBV19 and TRBJ2-7; 10 bases fit TRBD2. The germline V gene encodes CDR1 LNHDA and CDR2 SQIVND (reference sequence). Trimming cost V 1 base and J 5 bases; bases outside gene matches: 8. The CDR3 has 16 amino acids. CDR3 sequence (DNA): TGTGCCAGTAGTATAGGTAGGCTAGCGGGAGCTGACGAGCAGTACTTC. Amino acid sequence: CASSIGRLAGADEQYF.

The chain is built from TRBV11-2 and TRBJ1-1, with D perhaps TRBD1 (5 bases). The germline V and J ends were trimmed by 1 base and 1 base, with 22 bases remaining between them. CDR3 length: 19 amino acids. Germline CDR1 and CDR2: SGHAT and FQNNGV. The chain's CDR3 is CASSLGFAGQLGGNTEAFF. The CDR3 DNA reads as TGTGCCAGCAGCTTAGGCTTTGCAGGGCAACTGGGAGGGAACACTGAAGCTTTCTTT. Combining the CDR3 with reference TRBV11-2 and TRBJ1-1 gives the whole variable domain EAGVAQSPRYKIIEKRQSVAFWCNPISGHATLYWYQQILGQGPKLLIQFQNNGVVDDSQLPKDRFSAERLKGVDSTLKIQPAKLEDSAVYLCASSLGFAGQLGGNTEAFFGQGTRLTVV.

The V call is TRBV28, the J call TRBJ1-2; possibly TRBD1 for D (6 bases). The CDR3 loop spans 15 amino acids. Germline V gives CDR1 MDHEN, CDR2 SYDVKM. V was trimmed by 2 bases and J by 8 bases, leaving 18 bases between them. The CDR3 bases are TGTGCCAGCAGTTTAGGACAGAGCCCTTTATGGGGCTACACCTTC. Protein product: CASSLGQSPLWGYTF.

CDR3: CASSLGRSSYEQYF. The CDR3, as DNA: TGTGCCAGCAGCTTAGGGAGGAGCTCCTACGAGCAGTACTTC. V usage is TRBV7-8 and J usage is TRBJ2-7; tentatively, D is TRBD2 (5 bases). This CDR3 is 14 amino acids long. Trimming left V 1 base short and J 0 bases short, with 7 bases between. From germline, CDR1 is SGHVS and CDR2 FQNEAQ.

The CDR3 DNA sequence: TGCGCCAGCAGATCAGGACAGGGGGCCTCTCGGGGTGGAAACACCATATATTTT. Translation: CASRSGQGASRGGNTIYF. The chain has TRBV4-1 and TRBJ1-3, with 11 bases that match TRBD1. V dropped 6 bases and J dropped 3; count of bases not matched to a gene: 13. Germline V gene lookup returns CDR1 MGHRA and CDR2 YSYEKL. This CDR3 comprises 18 residues.

The chain uses TRBV28 and TRBJ2-4; 8 nucleotides align to TRBD2. V lost 7 bases, J lost 7 bases, and 6 bases stayed unmatched. The CDR3 length is 13 residues. Germline CDR1 reads MDHEN; CDR2 reads SYDVKM. The CDR3 DNA follows: TGTGCCAGCATGACGGGAGGGCCCAACATTCAGTACTTC. Its protein is CASMTGGPNIQYF.

This chain uses TRBV6-1 with TRBJ1-5; D possibly corresponds to TRBD1 (6 bases). The CDR3 length is 13 residues. Germline V gives CDR1 MNHNS, CDR2 SASEGT. Trimming took off 11 bases at V and 7 bases at J, with 18 bases between the two ends. The CDR3: CASRQDNVQPQHF. In DNA, the CDR3 is TGTGCCTCCAGACAGGACAATGTCCAGCCCCAGCATTTT.

This chain uses TRBV5-1 with TRBJ2-7, with 9 bases that match TRBD1. CDR3 length: 16 amino acids. Germline trimming cut 3 bases from V and 4 bases from J; bases unmatched to any gene: 11. Germline CDR1 and CDR2: SGHRS and YFSETQ. The CDR3 sequence: CASSSGQGFAVYEQYF. The CDR3 DNA follows: TGCGCCAGCAGCTCGGGACAGGGATTCGCCGTTTACGAGCAGTACTTC.

J is TRBJ1-2 and V is TRBV5-1; D unclear. Per germline, CDR1 SGHRS and CDR2 YFSETQ. This CDR3 is built from 13 residues. V lost 3 bases to trimming and J lost 8 bases, with 14 bases between them. CDR3 sequence reads: CASSYTSSVGYTF. CDR3 nucleotides: TGCGCCAGCAGCTATACCTCGTCTGTGGGCTACACCTTC. The full variable domain, in which reference TRBV5-1 and TRBJ1-2 provide the parts outside the CDR3, is KAGVTQTPRYLIKTRGQQVTLSCSPISGHRSVSWYQQTPGQGLQFLFEYFSETQRNKGNFPGRFSGRQFSNSRSEMNVSTLELGDSALYLCASSYTSSVGYTFGSGTRLTVV.